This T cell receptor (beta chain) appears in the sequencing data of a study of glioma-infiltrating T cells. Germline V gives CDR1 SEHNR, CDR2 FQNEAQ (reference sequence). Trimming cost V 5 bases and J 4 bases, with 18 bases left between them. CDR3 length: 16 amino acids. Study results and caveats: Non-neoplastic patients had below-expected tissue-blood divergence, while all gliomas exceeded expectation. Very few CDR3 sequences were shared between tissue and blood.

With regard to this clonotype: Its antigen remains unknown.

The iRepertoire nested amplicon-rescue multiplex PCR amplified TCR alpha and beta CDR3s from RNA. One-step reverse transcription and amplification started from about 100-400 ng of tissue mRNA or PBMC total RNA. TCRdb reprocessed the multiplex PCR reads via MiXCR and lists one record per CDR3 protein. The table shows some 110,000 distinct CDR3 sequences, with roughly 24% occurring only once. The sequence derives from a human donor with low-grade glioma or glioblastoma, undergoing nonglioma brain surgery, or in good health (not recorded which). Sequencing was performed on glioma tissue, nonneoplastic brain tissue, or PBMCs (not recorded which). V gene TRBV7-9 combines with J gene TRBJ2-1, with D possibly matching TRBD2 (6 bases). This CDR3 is CASSPRSREVYNEQFF. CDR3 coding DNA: TGTGCCAGCAGCCCCAGGTCGAGGGAGGTTTACAATGAGCAGTTCTTC.